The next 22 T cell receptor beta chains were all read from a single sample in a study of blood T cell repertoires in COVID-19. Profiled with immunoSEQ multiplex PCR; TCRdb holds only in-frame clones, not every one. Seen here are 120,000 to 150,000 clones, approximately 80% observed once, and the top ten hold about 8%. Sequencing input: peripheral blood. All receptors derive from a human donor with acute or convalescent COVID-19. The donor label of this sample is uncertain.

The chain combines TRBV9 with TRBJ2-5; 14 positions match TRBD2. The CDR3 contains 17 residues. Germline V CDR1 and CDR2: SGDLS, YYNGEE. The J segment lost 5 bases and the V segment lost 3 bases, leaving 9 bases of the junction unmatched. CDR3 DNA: TGTGCCAGCAGCGCAGGGACTAGCGGGGGCCGGGAGGAGACCCAGTACTTC. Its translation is CASSAGTSGGREETQYF.

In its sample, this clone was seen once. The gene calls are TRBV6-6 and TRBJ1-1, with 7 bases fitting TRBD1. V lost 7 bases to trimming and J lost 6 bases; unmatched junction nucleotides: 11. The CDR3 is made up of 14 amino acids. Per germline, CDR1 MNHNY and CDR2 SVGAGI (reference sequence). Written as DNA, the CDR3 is TGTGCCAGCAACCTCGGACAGGCCGACCCTGAAGCTTTCTTT. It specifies CASNLGQADPEAFF.

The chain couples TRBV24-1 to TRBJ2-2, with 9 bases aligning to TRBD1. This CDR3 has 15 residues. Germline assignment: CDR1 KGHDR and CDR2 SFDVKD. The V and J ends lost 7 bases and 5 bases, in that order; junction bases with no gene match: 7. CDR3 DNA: TGTGCCACCAGGAGGACAGGGGAGAAGACCGGGGAGCTGTTTTTT. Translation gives CATRRTGEKTGELFF.

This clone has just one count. For the CDR3, the DNA is TGTGCCAGCAGTTACATGCAGGGGGCTACTGAAGCTTTCTTT. This sequence encodes CASSYMQGATEAFF. The chain is built from TRBV6-5 and TRBJ1-1; 8 bases fit TRBD1. The V gene end was trimmed by 2 bases and the J gene end by 5 bases; junction bases not matched to a gene: 4. CDR3 size: 14 residues. CDR1 and CDR2 from the germline V gene are MNHEY and SVGAGI.

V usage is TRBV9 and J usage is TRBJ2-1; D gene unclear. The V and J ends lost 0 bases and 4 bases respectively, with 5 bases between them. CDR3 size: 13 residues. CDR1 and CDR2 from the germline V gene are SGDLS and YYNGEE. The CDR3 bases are TGTGCCAGCAGCGTAGATTCTTACAATGAGCAGTTCTTC. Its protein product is CASSVDSYNEQFF. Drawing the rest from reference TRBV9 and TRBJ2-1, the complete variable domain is DSGVTQTPKHLITATGQRVTLRCSPRSGDLSVYWYQQSLDQGLQFLIQYYNGEERAKGNILERFSAQQFPDLHSELNLSSLELGDSALYFCASSVDSYNEQFFGPGTRLTVL.

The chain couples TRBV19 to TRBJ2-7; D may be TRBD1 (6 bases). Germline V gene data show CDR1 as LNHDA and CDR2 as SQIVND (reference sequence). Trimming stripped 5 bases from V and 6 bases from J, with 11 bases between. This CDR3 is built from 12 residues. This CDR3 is CASSRRGGEQYF. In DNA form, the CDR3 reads TGTGCCAGTAGTCGGCGAGGGGGCGAGCAGTACTTC. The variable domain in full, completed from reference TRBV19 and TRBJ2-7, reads DGGITQSPKYLFRKEGQNVTLSCEQNLNHDAMYWYRQDPGQGLRLIYYSQIVNDFQKGDIAEGYSVSREKKESFPLTVTSAQKNPTAFYLCASSRRGGEQYFGPGTRLTVT.

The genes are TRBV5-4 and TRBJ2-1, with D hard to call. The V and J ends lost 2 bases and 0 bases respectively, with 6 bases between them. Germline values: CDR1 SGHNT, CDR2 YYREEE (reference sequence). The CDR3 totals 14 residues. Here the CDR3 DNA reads TGTGCCAGCAGCTTACTCGGCTCCTACAATGAGCAGTTCTTC. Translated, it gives CASSLLGSYNEQFF.

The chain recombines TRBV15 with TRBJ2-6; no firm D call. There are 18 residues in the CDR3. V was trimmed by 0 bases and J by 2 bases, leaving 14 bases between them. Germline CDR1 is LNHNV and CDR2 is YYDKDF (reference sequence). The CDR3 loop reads CATSRDTRRPPGANVLTF. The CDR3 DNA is TGTGCCACCAGCAGAGATACGCGCAGGCCCCCTGGGGCCAACGTCCTGACTTTC.

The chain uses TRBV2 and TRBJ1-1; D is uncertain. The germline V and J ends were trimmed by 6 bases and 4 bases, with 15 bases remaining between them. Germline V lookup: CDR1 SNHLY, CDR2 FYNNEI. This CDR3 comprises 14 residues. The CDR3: CASSWGNSGTEAFF. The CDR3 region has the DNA TGTGCCAGCAGCTGGGGAAACAGCGGCACTGAAGCTTTCTTT.

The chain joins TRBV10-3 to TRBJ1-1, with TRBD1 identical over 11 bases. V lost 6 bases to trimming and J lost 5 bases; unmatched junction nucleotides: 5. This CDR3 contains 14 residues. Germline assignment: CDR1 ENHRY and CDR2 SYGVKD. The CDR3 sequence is CAIRIGTGGTEAFF. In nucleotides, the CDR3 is TGTGCCATCAGGATCGGGACAGGGGGGACTGAAGCTTTCTTT.

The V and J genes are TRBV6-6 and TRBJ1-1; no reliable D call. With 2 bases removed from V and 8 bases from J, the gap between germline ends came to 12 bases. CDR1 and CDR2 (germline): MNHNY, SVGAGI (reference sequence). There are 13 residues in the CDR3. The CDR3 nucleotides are TGTGCCAGCAGTTACCAGGCAGTATACGAAGCTTTCTTT. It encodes CASSYQAVYEAFF.

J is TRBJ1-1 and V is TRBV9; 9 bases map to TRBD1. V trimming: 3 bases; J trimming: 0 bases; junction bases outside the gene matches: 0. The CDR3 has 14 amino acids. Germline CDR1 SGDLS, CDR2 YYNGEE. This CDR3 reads CASSGTGVNTEAFF. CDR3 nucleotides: TGTGCCAGCAGCGGGACAGGGGTGAACACTGAAGCTTTCTTT. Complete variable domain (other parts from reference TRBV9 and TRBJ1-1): DSGVTQTPKHLITATGQRVTLRCSPRSGDLSVYWYQQSLDQGLQFLIQYYNGEERAKGNILERFSAQQFPDLHSELNLSSLELGDSALYFCASSGTGVNTEAFFGQGTRLTVV.

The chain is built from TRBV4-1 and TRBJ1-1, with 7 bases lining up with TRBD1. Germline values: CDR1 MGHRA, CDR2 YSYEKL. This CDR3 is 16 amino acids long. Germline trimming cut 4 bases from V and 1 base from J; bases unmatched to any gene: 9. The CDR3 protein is CASSLLQGTGNTEAFF. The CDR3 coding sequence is TGCGCCAGCAGCCTTTTACAGGGGACCGGGAACACTGAAGCTTTCTTT.

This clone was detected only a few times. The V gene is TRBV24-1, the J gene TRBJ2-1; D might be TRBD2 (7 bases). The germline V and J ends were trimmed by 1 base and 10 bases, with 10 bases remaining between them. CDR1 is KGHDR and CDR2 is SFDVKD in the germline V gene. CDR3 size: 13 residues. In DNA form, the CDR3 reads TGTGCCACCAGTGATTTTGGCGGGGGCGAGCAGTTCTTC. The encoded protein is CATSDFGGGEQFF.

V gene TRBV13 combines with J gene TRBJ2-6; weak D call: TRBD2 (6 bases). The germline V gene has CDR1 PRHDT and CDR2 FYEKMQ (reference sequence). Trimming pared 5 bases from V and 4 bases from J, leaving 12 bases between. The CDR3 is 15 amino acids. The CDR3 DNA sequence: TGTGCCAGCAGCGCCGGGACTCCCGGGGCCAACGTCCTGACTTTC. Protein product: CASSAGTPGANVLTF.

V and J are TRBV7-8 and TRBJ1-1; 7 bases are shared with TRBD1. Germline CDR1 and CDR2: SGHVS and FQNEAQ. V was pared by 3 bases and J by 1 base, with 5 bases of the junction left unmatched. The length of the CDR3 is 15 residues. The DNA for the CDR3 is TGTGCCAGCAGCTTGTCGGGACAGAGGAACACTGAAGCTTTCTTT. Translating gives CASSLSGQRNTEAFF.

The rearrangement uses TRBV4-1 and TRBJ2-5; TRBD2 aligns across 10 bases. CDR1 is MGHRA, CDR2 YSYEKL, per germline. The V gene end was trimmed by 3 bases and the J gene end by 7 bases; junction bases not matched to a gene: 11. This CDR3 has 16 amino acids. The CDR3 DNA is TGCGCCAGCAGCCACCTCCTAGCGGGGGCCAAGGGGACCCAGTACTTC. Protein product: CASSHLLAGAKGTQYF.

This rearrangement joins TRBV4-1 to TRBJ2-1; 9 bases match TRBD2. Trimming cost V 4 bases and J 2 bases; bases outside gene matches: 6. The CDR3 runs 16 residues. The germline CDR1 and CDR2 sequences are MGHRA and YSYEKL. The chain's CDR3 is CASSLVAGAAYNEQFF. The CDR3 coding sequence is TGCGCCAGCAGCCTCGTAGCGGGGGCTGCCTACAATGAGCAGTTCTTC.

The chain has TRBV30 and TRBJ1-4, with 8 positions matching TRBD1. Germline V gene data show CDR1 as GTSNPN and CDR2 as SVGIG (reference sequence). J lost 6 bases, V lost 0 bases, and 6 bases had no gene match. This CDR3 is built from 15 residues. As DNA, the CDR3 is TGTGCCTGGAGTGTACTCGGGACAGGCGATGAAAAACTGTTTTTT. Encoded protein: CAWSVLGTGDEKLFF.

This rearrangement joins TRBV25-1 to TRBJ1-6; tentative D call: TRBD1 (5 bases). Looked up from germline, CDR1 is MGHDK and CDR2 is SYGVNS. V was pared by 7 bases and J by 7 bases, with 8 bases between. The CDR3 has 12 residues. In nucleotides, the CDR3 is TGTGCCAGCACGGGGGGAAATTCACCCCTCCACTTT. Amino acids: CASTGGNSPLHF.

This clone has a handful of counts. The CDR3 DNA follows: TGTGCCATCAGGAACCCAGGGACTGGAAACACCATATATTTT. This gives the protein CAIRNPGTGNTIYF. This chain joins TRBV10-3 and TRBJ1-3; tentative D call: TRBD1 (5 bases). V gave up 6 bases and J gave up 2 bases, with 11 bases separating them. This CDR3 region has 14 residues. CDR1 ENHRY and CDR2 SYGVKD come from the germline V gene.

CDR3 residues: CASSDSDRDTQYF. The CDR3 coding sequence is TGTGCCAGCAGTGACTCGGACAGGGATACGCAGTATTTT. The chain carries TRBV6-4 and TRBJ2-3, with 7 bases that match TRBD1. Germline V gene sequence: CDR1 MRHNA, CDR2 SNTAGT. V lost 0 bases and J lost 6; bases outside the gene matches: 0. The CDR3 extends over 13 amino acids.